This T cell receptor (beta chain) was captured by sequencing in a study of blood T cells in healthy people across ages. It was with a sample-barcoded 5' primer and a J-beta primer mix that a second PCR of about 6 to 12 cycles was run. Template switching added a 12-random-nucleotide identifier to every cDNA molecule. Every individual sample yielded 2.5 million or more paired-end reads (each containing CDR3). In TCRdb, the 5' RACE reads were re-called with MiXCR into one record per CDR3 protein. Among about 1,800,000 distinct CDR3 sequences listed, 28% were seen once. Findings of the study overall: Expanded clonotype changes were possibly confounded by unknown donor CMV status. A strong correlation between TCR beta diversity and naive T cell percentage was seen.

Germline CDR1 SGHRS, CDR2 YFSETQ. The V gene lost 3 bases and the J gene lost 2 bases, with 14 bases spanning the gap. The length of the CDR3 is 15 residues. This clonotype was counted between two and nine times. The antigen remains undetermined. What was sequenced was blood. The source of this sequence is a woman in her 30s in good health. This sequence joins TRBV5-1 and TRBJ2-5; tentative D call: TRBD2 (6 bases). As DNA, the CDR3 is TGCGCCAGCAGCTCCGGGACTCCGAGGCAAGAGACCCAGTACTTC. Protein product: CASSSGTPRQETQYF. The full variable domain, rest sourced from reference TRBV5-1 and TRBJ2-5, is KAGVTQTPRYLIKTRGQQVTLSCSPISGHRSVSWYQQTPGQGLQFLFEYFSETQRNKGNFPGRFSGRQFSNSRSEMNVSTLELGDSALYLCASSSGTPRQETQYFGPGTRLLVL.